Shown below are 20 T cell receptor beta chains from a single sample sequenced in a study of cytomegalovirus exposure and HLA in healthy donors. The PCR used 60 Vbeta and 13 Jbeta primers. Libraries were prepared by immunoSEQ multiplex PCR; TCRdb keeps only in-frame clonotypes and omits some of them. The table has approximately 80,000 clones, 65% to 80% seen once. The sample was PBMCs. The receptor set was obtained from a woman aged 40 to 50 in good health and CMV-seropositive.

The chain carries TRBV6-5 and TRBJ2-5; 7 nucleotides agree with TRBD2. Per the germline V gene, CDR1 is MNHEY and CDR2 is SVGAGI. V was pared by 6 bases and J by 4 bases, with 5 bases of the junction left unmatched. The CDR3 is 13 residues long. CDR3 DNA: TGTGCCAGCAGCTGGACTAGTTTAGAGACCCAGTACTTC. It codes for CASSWTSLETQYF.

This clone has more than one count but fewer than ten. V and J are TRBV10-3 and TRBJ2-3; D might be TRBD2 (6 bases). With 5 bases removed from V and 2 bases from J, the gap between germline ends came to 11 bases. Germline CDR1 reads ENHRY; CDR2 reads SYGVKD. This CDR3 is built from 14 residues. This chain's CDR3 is CAISWAGITDTQYF. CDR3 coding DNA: TGTGCCATCAGTTGGGCGGGGATCACAGATACGCAGTATTTT.

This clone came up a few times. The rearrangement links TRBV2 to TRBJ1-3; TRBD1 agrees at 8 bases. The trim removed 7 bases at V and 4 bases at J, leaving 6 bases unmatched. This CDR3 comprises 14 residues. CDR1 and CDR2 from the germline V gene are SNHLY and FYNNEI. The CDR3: CASKQGVSGNTIYF. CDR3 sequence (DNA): TGTGCCAGCAAACAGGGGGTATCCGGAAACACCATATATTTT.

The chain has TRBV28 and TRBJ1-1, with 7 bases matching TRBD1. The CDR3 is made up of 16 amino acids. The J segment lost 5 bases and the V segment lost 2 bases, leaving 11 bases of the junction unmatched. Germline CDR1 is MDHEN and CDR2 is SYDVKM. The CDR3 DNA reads TGTGCCAGCAGTTTACGGCAGGGGGACTTTGGGACTGAAGCTTTCTTT. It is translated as CASSLRQGDFGTEAFF.

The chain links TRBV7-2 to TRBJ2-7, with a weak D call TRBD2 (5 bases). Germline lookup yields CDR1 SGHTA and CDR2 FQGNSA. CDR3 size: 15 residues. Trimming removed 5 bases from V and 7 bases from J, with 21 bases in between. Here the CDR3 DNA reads TGTGCCAGCAGCCGACCACGGACCGGGGTTCCGGAGCAGTACTTC. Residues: CASSRPRTGVPEQYF.

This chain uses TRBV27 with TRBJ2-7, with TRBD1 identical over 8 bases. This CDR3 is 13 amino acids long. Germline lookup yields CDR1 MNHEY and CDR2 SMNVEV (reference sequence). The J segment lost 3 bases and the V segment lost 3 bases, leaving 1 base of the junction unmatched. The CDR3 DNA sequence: TGTGCCAGCAGTTTGGGGACAGGCTACGAGCAGTACTTC. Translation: CASSLGTGYEQYF.

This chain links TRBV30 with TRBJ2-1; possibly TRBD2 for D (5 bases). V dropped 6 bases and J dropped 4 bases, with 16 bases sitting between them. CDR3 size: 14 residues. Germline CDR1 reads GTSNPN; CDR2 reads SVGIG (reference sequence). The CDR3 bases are TGTGCCTGCCCCAGCAAGGCGGGTTACAATGAGCAGTTCTTC. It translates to CACPSKAGYNEQFF. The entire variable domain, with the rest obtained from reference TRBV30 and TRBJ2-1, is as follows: SQTIHQWPATLVQPVGSPLSLECTVEGTSNPNLYWYRQAAGRGLQLLFYSVGIGQISSEVPQNLSASRPQDRQFILSSKKLLLSDSGFYLCACPSKAGYNEQFFGPGTRLTVL.

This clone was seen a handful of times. The CDR3 here is CASRSRTGAHYEQYF. In nucleotides, the CDR3 is TGTGCCAGCAGATCTAGGACAGGGGCGCATTACGAGCAGTACTTC. V usage is TRBV28 and J usage is TRBJ2-7; 9 bases are a match to TRBD1. Germline lookup yields CDR1 MDHEN and CDR2 SYDVKM. V shed 6 bases, J shed 4 bases, and the junction held 10 bases outside the gene matches. The CDR3 loop spans 15 amino acids. Looking up the rest from reference TRBV28 and TRBJ2-7 gives the full variable domain: DVKVTQSSRYLVKRTGEKVFLECVQDMDHENMFWYRQDPGLGLRLIYFSYDVKMKEKGDIPEGYSVSREKKERFSLILESASTNQTSMYLCASRSRTGAHYEQYFGPGTRLTVT.

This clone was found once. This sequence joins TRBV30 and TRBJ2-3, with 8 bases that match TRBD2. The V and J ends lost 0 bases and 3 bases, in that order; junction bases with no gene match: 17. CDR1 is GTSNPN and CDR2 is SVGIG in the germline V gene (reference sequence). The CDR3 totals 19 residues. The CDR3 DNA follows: TGTGCCTGGAGTGTACCCTCTAGCGGGCTCGGGTCGGGGACAGATACGCAGTATTTT. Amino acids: CAWSVPSSGLGSGTDTQYF.

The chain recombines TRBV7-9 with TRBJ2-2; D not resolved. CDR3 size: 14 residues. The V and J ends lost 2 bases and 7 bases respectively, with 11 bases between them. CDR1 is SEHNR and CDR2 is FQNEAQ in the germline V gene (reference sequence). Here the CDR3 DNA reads TGTGCCAGCAGCTTAAACAGTCGGTACGGGGAGCTGTTTTTT. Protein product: CASSLNSRYGELFF.

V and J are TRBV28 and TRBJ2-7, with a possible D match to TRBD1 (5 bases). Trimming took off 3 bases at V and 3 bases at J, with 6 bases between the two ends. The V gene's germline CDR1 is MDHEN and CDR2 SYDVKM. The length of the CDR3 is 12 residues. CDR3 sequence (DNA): TGTGCCAGCAGTTTCAGGGTCTACGAGCAGTACTTC. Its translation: CASSFRVYEQYF.

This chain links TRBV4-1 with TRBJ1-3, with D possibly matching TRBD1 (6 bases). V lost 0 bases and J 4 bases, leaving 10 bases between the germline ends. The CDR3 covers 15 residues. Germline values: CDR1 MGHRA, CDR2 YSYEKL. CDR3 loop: CASSQEGAGGNTIYF. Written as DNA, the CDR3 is TGCGCCAGCAGCCAAGAGGGGGCAGGAGGAAACACCATATATTTT.

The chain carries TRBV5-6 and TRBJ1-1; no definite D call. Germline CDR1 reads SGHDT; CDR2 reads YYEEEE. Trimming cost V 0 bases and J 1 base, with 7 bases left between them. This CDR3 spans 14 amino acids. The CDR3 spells CASSLGGQNTEAFF. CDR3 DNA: TGTGCCAGCAGCTTGGGAGGGCAGAACACTGAAGCTTTCTTT.

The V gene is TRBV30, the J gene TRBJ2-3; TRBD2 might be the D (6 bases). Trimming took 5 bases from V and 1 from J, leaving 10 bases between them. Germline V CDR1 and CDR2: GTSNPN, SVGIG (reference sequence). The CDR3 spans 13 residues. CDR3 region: CAWGLPGTDTQYF. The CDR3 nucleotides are TGTGCCTGGGGACTACCGGGCACAGATACGCAGTATTTT.

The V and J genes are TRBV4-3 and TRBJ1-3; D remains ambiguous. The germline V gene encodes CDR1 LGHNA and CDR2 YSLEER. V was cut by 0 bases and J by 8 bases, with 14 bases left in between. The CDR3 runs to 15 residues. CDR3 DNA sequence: TGCGCCAGCAGCCAAGATCTGGCCCGAGGAGACACCATATATTTT. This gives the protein CASSQDLARGDTIYF.

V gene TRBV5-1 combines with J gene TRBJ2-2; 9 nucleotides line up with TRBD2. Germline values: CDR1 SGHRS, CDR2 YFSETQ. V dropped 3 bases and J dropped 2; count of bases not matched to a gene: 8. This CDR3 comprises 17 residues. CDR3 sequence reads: CASSSRSLAGNTGELFF. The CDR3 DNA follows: TGCGCCAGCAGCTCGAGGAGTCTAGCGGGAAACACCGGGGAGCTGTTTTTT.

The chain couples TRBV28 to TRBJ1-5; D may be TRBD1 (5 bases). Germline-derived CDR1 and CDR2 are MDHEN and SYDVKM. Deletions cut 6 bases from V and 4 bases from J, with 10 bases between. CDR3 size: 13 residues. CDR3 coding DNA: TGTGCCAGCAGGCAGGGCTTAAATCAGCCCCAGCATTTT. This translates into CASRQGLNQPQHF. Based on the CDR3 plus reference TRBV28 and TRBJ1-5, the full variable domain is DVKVTQSSRYLVKRTGEKVFLECVQDMDHENMFWYRQDPGLGLRLIYFSYDVKMKEKGDIPEGYSVSREKKERFSLILESASTNQTSMYLCASRQGLNQPQHFGDGTRLSIL.

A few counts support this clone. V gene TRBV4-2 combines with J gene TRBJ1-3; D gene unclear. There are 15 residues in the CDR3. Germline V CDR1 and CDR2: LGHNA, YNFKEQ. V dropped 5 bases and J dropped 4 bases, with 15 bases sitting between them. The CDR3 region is CASSLFPGTGNTIYF. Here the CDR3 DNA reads TGTGCCAGCAGCTTGTTTCCGGGTACCGGAAACACCATATATTTT.

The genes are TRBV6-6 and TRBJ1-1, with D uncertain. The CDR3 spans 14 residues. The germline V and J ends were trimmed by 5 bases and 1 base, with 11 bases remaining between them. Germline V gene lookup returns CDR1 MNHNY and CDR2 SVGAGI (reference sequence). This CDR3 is CASSANGKNTEAFF. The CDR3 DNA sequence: TGTGCCAGCAGTGCCAACGGGAAGAACACTGAAGCTTTCTTT.

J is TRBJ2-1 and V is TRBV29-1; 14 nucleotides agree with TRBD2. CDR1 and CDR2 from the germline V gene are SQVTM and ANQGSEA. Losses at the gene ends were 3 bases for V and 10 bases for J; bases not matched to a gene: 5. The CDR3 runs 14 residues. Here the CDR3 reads CSVETSGGAREQFF. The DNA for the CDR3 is TGCAGCGTTGAGACTAGCGGGGGGGCCAGGGAGCAGTTCTTC.